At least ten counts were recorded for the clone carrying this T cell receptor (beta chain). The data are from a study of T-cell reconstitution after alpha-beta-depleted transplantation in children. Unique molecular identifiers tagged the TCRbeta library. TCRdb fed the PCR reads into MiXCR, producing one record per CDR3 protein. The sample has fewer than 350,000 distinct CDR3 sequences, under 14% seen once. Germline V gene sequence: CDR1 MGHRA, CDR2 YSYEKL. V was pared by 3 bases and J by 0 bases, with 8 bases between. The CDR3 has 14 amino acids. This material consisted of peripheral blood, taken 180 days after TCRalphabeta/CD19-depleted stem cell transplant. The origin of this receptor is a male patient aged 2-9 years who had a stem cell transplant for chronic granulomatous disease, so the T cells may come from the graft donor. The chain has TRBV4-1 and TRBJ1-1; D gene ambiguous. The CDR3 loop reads CASSHGRMNTEAFF. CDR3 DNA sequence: TGCGCCAGCAGCCACGGCCGTATGAACACTGAAGCTTTCTTT.